The rows below give T cell receptor beta chains drawn from one sample of a study of blood T cells in healthy people across ages. TCRdb reanalysed the 5' RACE reads using MiXCR and keeps one entry per CDR3 protein. The table lists hundreds of thousands of distinct CDR3 sequences, more than 50% of them singletons. The source material was blood. The receptors here all came from a man aged 35 to 55 in good health. Each CDR3 is given with its conserved first and last residue. A D gene is named only where the DNA matches it firmly. Clone size appears in some rows only: once, few, many, or a class for an expanded clone.

j_call	v_call	d_call	clone_size	cdr3_nt	cdr3_aa
TRBJ2-3	TRBV7-2	.	.	TGTGCCAGCAGCGAGAGAGGATGGGGGGCAGTAGATACGCAGTATTTT	CASSERGWGAVDTQYF
TRBJ2-5	TRBV29-1	TRBD1	once	TGCAGCGTTGGCCCACAGGGGCAAGAGACCCAGTACTTC	CSVGPQGQETQYF
TRBJ2-1	TRBV4-3	.	.	TGCGCCAGCAGCCAAGAGGGGCCGGAAAATGAGCAGTTCTTC	CASSQEGPENEQFF
TRBJ2-7	TRBV7-8	.	.	TGTGCCAGCAGCTCCGGGGTCCTCTACGAGCAGTACTTC	CASSSGVLYEQYF
TRBJ1-1	TRBV3-1	.	.	TGTGCCAGCAGCCAATTGTGGGGTAACACTGAAGCTTTCTTT	CASSQLWGNTEAFF
TRBJ2-4	TRBV3-1	.	.	TGTGCCAGCAGCCAAGATACGAGGGGGGGCCTATACATTCAGTACTTC	CASSQDTRGGLYIQYF
TRBJ2-1	TRBV11-1	TRBD2	many	TGTGCCAGCAGCCACAGCGGGATCTCCTACAATGAGCAGTTCTTC	CASSHSGISYNEQFF
TRBJ2-1	TRBV6-1	.	.	TGTGCCAGCAGTGAATATCGAGTGGCTGAGCAGTTCTTC	CASSEYRVAEQFF
TRBJ2-7	TRBV12-3/TRBV12-4	TRBD1	.	TGTGCCAGCAAAGGGACAGGGGATGTCGGTGGATCGGCTTACGAGCAGTACTTC	CASKGTGDVGGSAYEQYF
TRBJ1-4	TRBV2	.	.	TGTGCCAGCAGGCCCGACAGCGATAATGAAAAACTGTTTTTT	CASRPDSDNEKLFF
TRBJ2-1	TRBV5-1	TRBD2	few	TGCGCCAGCTCGGAAGTACAGACTAGCGGGGTCGAGCAGTTCTTC	CASSEVQTSGVEQFF
TRBJ2-7	TRBV5-5	.	few	TGTGCCAGCAGCTTGCGGTCGATAGCACAGCAGTACTTC	CASSLRSIAQQYF
TRBJ1-4	TRBV6-5	.	.	TGTGCCAGCAGTTACTCCCTTACCAGGGTAGGGGAAAAACTGTTTTTT	CASSYSLTRVGEKLFF
TRBJ2-1	TRBV29-1	TRBD1	.	TGCAGCGTTGAGGGGACAGGCGGCAATGAGCAGTTCTTC	CSVEGTGGNEQFF
TRBJ2-7	TRBV28	TRBD2	.	TGTGCCAGCACCACACCCGTGTTGGGACTAGCAGACGAGCAGTACTTC	CASTTPVLGLADEQYF
TRBJ2-3	TRBV5-6	.	.	TGTGCCAGCAGCCCTGGTCCGGGGACAGATACGCAGTATTTT	CASSPGPGTDTQYF
TRBJ2-7	TRBV10-3	TRBD1	.	TGTGCCATCACCCGGGACAGGGATAACGAGCAGTACTTC	CAITRDRDNEQYF
TRBJ1-5	TRBV7-9	TRBD1	few	TGTGCCAGCAGCTTAGTCGCAGGGACAGATAGCAATCAGCCCCAGCATTTT	CASSLVAGTDSNQPQHF
TRBJ2-2	TRBV7-8	TRBD2	.	TGTGCCAGCAGGCTGACTAGCGGGAACACCGGGGAGCTGTTTTTT	CASRLTSGNTGELFF
TRBJ2-1	TRBV7-2	TRBD2	many	TGTGCCAGCATAAGCGGGACCCATAAGAATGAGCAGTTCTTC	CASISGTHKNEQFF
TRBJ1-6	TRBV27	TRBD1	once	TGTGCCAGCAGTAAAGGACAGGCTAATTCACCCCTCCACTTT	CASSKGQANSPLHF
TRBJ2-7	TRBV29-1	.	few	TGCAGCGTTGTGTCCAGGGGATCCTACGAGCAGTACTTC	CSVVSRGSYEQYF
TRBJ1-5	TRBV4-1	.	.	TGCGCCAGCAGCCAAGGAGCAGGATCCTATAGCAATCAGCCCCAGCATTTT	CASSQGAGSYSNQPQHF
TRBJ1-2	TRBV27	.	.	TGTGCCAGCAGTCCGACAGTTTCCTATGGCTACACCTTC	CASSPTVSYGYTF
TRBJ2-7	TRBV5-1	.	.	TGCGCCAGCAGCTTGGGGAGTAGCGGTTACTACAATGAGCAGTACTTC	CASSLGSSGYYNEQYF